These T cell receptor beta chains were read from a single sample in a study of blood T cell repertoires in COVID-19. Using immunoSEQ multiplex PCR, the repertoire was profiled, and TCRdb retains in-frame clones only, with some absent. This table holds under 250,000 clones, 92% found once. The sequenced material came from peripheral blood. The source is a man between 60 and 75 years old with COVID-19, enrolled during active disease. The conserved cysteine and the conserved F or W are not part of the CDR3 here.

J | V | length | CDR3
TRBJ2-1 | TRBV2 | 9 | ASSSEDEQF
TRBJ2-3 | TRBV14 | 15 | ASSQEALAGLSDTQY
TRBJ2-2 | TRBV30 | 12 | AWRAGVSSGELF
TRBJ2-3 | TRBV9 | 13 | ASSATSGVTDTQY
TRBJ2-1 | TRBV3-1/TRBV3-2 | 15 | ASSQETSGRSYNEQF
TRBJ2-2 | TRBV11-2 | 13 | ASSFGGGRTGELF
TRBJ1-2 | TRBV5-4 | 12 | ASSLGGTDYGYT
TRBJ2-1 | TRBV24-1 | 15 | ATSDGVERGSYNEQF
TRBJ1-2 | TRBV27 | 11 | ASSSWGNYGYT
TRBJ2-3 | TRBV19 | 14 | ASSIDRGSVTDTQY
TRBJ2-2 | TRBV14 | 14 | ASSHRGQSNTGELF
TRBJ1-2 | TRBV9 | 13 | ASSETGTGTYGYT
TRBJ1-6 | TRBV11-1 | 13 | ASSFDGQGNSPLH
TRBJ1-1 | TRBV7-9 | 11 | ASSGGMNTEAF
TRBJ2-7 | TRBV5-1 | 13 | ASSLEGTALSEQY
TRBJ2-3 | TRBV4-1 | 11 | ASSQETAMAQY